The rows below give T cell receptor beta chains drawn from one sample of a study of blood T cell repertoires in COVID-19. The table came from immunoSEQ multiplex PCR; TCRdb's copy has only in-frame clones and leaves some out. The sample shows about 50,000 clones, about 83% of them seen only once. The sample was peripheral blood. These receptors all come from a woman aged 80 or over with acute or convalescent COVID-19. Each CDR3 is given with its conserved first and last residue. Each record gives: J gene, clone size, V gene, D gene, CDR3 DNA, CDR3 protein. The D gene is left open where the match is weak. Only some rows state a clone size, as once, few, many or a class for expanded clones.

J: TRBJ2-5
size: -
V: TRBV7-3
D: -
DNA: TGTGCCAGCAGCTTTTCCGGAGGGACAGCACAAGAGACCCAGTACTTC
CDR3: CASSFSGGTAQETQYF

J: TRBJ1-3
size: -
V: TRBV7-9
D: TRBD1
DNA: TGTGCCAGCAGCGCAGGACAGGGGGCGTCTGGAAACACCATATATTTT
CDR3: CASSAGQGASGNTIYF

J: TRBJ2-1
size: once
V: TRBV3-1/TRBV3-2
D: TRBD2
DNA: TGTGCCAGCAGCCGGTCGGGGGGGCCTGTCCATGAGCAGTTCTTC
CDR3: CASSRSGGPVHEQFF

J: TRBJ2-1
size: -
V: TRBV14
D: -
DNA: TGTGCCAGCAGATCGGGACTGCTCTCCTACAATGAGCAGTTCTTC
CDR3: CASRSGLLSYNEQFF

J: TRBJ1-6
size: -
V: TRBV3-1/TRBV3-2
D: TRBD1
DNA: TGTGCCAGCAGCCAAGACAGGGGGACACCCCTCCACTTT
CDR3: CASSQDRGTPLHF

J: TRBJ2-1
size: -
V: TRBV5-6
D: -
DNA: TGTGCCAGCAGCGTAAGACTAGGCGTCAAGTTCTTC
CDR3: CASSVRLGVKFF

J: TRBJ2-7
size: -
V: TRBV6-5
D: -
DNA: TGTGCCAGCGAGGGATTCTCCTACGAGCAGTACTTC
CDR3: CASEGFSYEQYF

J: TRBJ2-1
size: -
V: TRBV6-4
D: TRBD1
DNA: TGTGCCAGCAGTTCGGACAGGCTCAGTGAGCAGTTCTTC
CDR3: CASSSDRLSEQFF

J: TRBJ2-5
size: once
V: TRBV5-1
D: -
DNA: TGCGCCAGCAGCTTGAGCTCGTGGGAGACCCAGTACTTC
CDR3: CASSLSSWETQYF

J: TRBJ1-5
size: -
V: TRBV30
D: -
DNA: TGTGCCTGGGCGGCAGGGCTTAATCAGCCCCAGCATTTT
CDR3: CAWAAGLNQPQHF

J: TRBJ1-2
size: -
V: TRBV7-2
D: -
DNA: TGTGCCAGCAGCGAGGGACAACGCACTAACTATGGCTACACCTTC
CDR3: CASSEGQRTNYGYTF

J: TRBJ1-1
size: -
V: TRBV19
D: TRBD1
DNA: TGTGCCAGTAGGGCCACAGGGGGCACTGAAGCTTTCTTT
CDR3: CASRATGGTEAFF

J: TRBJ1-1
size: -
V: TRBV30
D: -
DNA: TGTGCCTGGAGTGTAAATACCAGGAAGGCGAAAGCTTTCTTT
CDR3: CAWSVNTRKAKAFF

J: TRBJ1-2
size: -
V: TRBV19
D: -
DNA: TGTGCCAGTAGTATGGGGGGAACCTATGGCTACACCTTC
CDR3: CASSMGGTYGYTF

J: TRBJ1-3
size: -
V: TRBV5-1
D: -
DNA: TGCGCCAGCAGCTTGCTAGGATTCTCTGGAAACACCATATATTTT
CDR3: CASSLLGFSGNTIYF

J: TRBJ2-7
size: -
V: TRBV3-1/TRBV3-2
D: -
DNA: TGTGCCAGCAGCCAAGTTCCCTCCTTCTCCGAGCAGTACTTC
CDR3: CASSQVPSFSEQYF

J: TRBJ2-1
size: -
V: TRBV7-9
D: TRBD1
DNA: TGTGCCAGCAGCGTGAGTGGACAGGGTCCATATGAGCAGTTCTTC
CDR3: CASSVSGQGPYEQFF

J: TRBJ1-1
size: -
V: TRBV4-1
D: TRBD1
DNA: TGCGCCAGCAGCCCCGGACAGGGGGCGGTTATGAACACTGAAGCTTTCTTT
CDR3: CASSPGQGAVMNTEAFF

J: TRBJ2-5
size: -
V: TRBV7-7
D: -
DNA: TGTGCTAGCAGCCCCCTGGACAGTCGTAAGGAGACCCAGTACTTC
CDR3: CASSPLDSRKETQYF

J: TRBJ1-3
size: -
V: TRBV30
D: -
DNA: TGTGCCTGGAGTGTTGGCAGCTCTGGAAACACCATATATTTT
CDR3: CAWSVGSSGNTIYF

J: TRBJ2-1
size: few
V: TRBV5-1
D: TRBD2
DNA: TGCGCCAGCAGCTTCTACACTAGCGGTGAGCAGTTCTTC
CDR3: CASSFYTSGEQFF

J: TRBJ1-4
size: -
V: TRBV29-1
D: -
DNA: TGCAGCGTTGGCTATCAGGAAACTAATGAAAAACTGTTTTTT
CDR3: CSVGYQETNEKLFF

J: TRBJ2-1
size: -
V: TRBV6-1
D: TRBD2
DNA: TGTGCCAGCAGTGAAACTCCTAGCGGGGGGAACAATGAGCAGTTCTTC
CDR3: CASSETPSGGNNEQFF

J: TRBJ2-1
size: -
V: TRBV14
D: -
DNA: TGTGCCAGCAGCCAGTTGGGGCCGAATGAGCAGTTCTTC
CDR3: CASSQLGPNEQFF

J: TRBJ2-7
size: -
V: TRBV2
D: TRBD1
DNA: TGTGCCAGCACTCTCCGGGACAGCTCCTACGAGCAGTACTTC
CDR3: CASTLRDSSYEQYF

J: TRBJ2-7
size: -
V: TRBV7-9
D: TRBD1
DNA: TGTGCCAGCAGCTTAGGAGGGACAGATCCTTACGAGCAGTACTTC
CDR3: CASSLGGTDPYEQYF

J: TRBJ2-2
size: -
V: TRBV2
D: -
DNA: TGTGCCAGTACAAGGACAGTAAACACCGGGGAGCTGTTTTTT
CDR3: CASTRTVNTGELFF

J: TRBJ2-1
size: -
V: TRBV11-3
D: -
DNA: TGTGCCAGCAGCTTAGGGCCGAACAATGAGCAGTTCTTC
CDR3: CASSLGPNNEQFF

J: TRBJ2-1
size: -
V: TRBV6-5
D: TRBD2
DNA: TGTGCCAGTATATTAACCCGGGGGGGCAATGAGCAGTTCTTC
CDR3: CASILTRGGNEQFF

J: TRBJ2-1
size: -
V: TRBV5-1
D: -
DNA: TGCGCCAGTACCACAGGGTTGGGCTACAATGAGCAGTTCTTC
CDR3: CASTTGLGYNEQFF

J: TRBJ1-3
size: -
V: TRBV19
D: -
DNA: TGTGCCAGTAGTACCGGGATGTCTGCGGCCGGAAACACCATATATTTT
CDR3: CASSTGMSAAGNTIYF

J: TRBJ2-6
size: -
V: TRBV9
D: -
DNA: TGTGCCAGCAGCGTAGCCCAGTCTGGGGCCAACGTCCTGACTTTC
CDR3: CASSVAQSGANVLTF

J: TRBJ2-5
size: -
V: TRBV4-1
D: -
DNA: TGCGCCAGCAGCCCTGACAGTCAAGAGACCCAGTACTTC
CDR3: CASSPDSQETQYF

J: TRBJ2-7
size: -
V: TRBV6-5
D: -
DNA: TGTGCCACCGGGGGTAGCTACGAGCAGTACTTC
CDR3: CATGGSYEQYF

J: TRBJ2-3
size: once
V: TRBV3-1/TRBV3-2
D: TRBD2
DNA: TGTGCCAGCAGCCAAGATCCCAGCGGGGGAGATACGCAGTATTTT
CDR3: CASSQDPSGGDTQYF